This T cell receptor (beta chain) was obtained from a study of molecular identifiers for immune sequencing clone quantification. About the research overall: RNA from approximately 20,000 or 98,000 naive CD8 cells was split five ways in replicates, with four sequenced. Findings and limits, study-wide: Highly expanded clones may be undercounted when identical TCR molecules share barcodes.

The use of previously described methods and listed TCR primers produced the bulk TCR libraries. TCRdb ran MiXCR on the PCR reads and lists one entry per CDR3 protein. The sample shows about 640,000 distinct CDR3 sequences, just under 20% of them seen only once. This clonotype was observed at least ten times. Antigen specificity is unknown. The CDR3 length is 14 residues. From germline, CDR1 is SEHNR and CDR2 FQNEAQ (reference sequence). V shed 2 bases and J shed 4 bases, with 9 bases lying between them. This TCR derives from a human donor in good health. Some libraries in this study had Jurkat cell RNA spiked in. This rearrangement joins TRBV7-9 to TRBJ2-1; tentatively, D is TRBD1 or TRBD2 (5 bases each). The sequenced material came from naive CD8+ T cells from blood, with Jurkat cell RNA spiked in. Described subset: FACS-sorted CD8+CD4-CCR7+CD45RA+ naive T cells. The CDR3 DNA follows: TGTGCCAGCAGCTTAATTGGGGGTTACAATGAGCAGTTCTTC. It encodes CASSLIGGYNEQFF.